This T cell receptor beta chain is drawn from a study of read filtering for tumor transcriptome and immune sequencing. Study details: By R-ISS, stages I, II and III held about 8, 15 and 7 patients.

The library was built from 400 ng RNA with molecular barcoded adaptors for alpha/delta and beta/gamma chains. Via MiXCR, TCRdb re-called the reads, giving one row per CDR3 protein. The table shows tens of thousands of distinct CDR3 sequences, with 13% to 15% occurring only once. Bone marrow was sampled from every patient at the time of active disease. This CDR3 has 14 amino acids. Germline V gene data show CDR1 as LGHNA and CDR2 as YSLEER. Note on this clonotype: Its target is unknown. A far larger clone is just one base off, so this is likely a read error.

Study-wide points: Approximately 80% of IR-seq clonotypes had one read, totaling about 4% of reads; RNA-seq: about 74% and 41%. The CD138-negative fraction was mixed bone marrow immune cells, not pure T cells.

The chain has TRBV4-3 and TRBJ2-1; perhaps TRBD1 as D (5 bases). The sequenced material came from a population of CD138-negative cells sorted from bone marrow. The clonotype was recovered from a donor over 35 with multiple myeloma. The CDR3 protein is CASSPRQPYNEQSF. In DNA form, the CDR3 reads TGCGCCAGCAGCCCCCGACAGCCTTACAATGAGCAGTCCTTC.